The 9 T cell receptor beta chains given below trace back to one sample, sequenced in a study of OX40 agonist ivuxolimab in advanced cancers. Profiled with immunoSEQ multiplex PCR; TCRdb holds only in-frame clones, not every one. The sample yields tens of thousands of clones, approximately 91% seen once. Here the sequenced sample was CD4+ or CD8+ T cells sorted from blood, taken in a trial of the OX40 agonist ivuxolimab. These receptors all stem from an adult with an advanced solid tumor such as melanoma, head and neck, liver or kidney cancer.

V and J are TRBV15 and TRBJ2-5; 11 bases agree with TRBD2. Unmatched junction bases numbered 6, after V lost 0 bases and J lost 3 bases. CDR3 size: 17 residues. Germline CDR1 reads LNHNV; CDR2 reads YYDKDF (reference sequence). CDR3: CATSRDRASGGKETQYF. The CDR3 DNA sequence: TGTGCCACCAGCAGAGATAGGGCTAGCGGGGGGAAAGAGACCCAGTACTTC.

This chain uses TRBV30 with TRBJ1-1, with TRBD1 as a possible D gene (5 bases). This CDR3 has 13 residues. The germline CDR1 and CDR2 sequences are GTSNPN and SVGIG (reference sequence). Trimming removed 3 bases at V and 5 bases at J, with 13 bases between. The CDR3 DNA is TGTGCCTGGAGCGCAATGGGGGGGACTGAAGCTTTCTTT. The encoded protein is CAWSAMGGTEAFF.

CDR3 sequence (DNA): TGCGCCAGCAGCTTGGGACAAAGCTACGAGCAGTACTTC. Residues: CASSLGQSYEQYF. The J gene is TRBJ2-7, the V gene TRBV5-1; D remains ambiguous. CDR1 is SGHRS and CDR2 is YFSETQ in the germline V gene. V was trimmed by 0 bases and J by 3 bases, leaving 7 bases between them. The CDR3 spans 13 residues.

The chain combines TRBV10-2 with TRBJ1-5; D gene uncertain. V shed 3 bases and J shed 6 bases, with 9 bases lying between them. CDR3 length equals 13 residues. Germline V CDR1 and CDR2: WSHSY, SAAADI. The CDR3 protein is CASSDRLSQPQHF. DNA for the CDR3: TGCGCCAGCAGTGACCGTTTAAGTCAGCCCCAGCATTTT.

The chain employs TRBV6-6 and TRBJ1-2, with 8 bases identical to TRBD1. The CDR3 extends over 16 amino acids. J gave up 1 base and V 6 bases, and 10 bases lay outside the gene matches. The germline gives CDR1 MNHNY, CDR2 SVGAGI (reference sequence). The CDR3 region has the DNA TGTGCCAGCAGCCACCACCTTGGACAGGGTAACTATGGCTACACCTTC. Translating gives CASSHHLGQGNYGYTF.

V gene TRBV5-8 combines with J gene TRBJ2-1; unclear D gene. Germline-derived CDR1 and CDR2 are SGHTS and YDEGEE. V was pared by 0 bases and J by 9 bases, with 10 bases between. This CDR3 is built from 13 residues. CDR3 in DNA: TGTGCCAGCAGCTTGGGTGGGTCGGGTGAGCAGTTCTTC. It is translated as CASSLGGSGEQFF.

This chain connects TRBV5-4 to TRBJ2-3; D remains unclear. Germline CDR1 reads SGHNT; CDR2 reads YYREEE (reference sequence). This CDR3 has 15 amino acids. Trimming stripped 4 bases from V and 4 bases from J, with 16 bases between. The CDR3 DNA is TGTGCCAGCAGCATTGACCTAAATCCTCCAGATACGCAGTATTTT. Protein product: CASSIDLNPPDTQYF.

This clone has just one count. The chain's CDR3 is CASTGQENSYEQYV. DNA of the CDR3: TGTGCCAGCACCGGACAGGAGAACTCCTACGAGCAGTACGTC. The chain couples TRBV19 to TRBJ2-7; 7 bases align to TRBD1. The CDR3 covers 14 residues. With V trimmed by 9 bases and J by 0 bases, 8 bases remained unmatched. The germline gives CDR1 LNHDA, CDR2 SQIVND (reference sequence).

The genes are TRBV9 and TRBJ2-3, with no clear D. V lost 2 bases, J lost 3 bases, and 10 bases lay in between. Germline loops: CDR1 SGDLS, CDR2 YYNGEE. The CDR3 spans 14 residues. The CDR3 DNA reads TGTGCCAGCAGCGTCGAAACAGCTACAGATACGCAGTATTTT. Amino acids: CASSVETATDTQYF.